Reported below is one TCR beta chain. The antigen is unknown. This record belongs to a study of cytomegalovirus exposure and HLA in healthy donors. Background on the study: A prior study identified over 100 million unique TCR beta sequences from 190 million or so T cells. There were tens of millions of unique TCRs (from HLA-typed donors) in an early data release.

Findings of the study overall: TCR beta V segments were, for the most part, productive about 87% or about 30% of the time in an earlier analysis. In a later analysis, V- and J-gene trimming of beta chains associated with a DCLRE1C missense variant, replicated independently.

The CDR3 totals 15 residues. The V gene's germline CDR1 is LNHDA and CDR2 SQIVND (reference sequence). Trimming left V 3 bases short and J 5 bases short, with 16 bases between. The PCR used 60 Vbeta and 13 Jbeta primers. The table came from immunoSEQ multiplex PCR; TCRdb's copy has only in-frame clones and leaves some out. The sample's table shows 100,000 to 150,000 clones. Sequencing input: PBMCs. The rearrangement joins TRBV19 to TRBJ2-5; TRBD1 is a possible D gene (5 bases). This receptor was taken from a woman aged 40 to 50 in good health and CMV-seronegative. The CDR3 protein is CASSIPTALGETQYF. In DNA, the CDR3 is TGTGCCAGTAGTATCCCGACAGCCCTGGGGGAGACCCAGTACTTC. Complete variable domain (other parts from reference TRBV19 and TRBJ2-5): DGGITQSPKYLFRKEGQNVTLSCEQNLNHDAMYWYRQDPGQGLRLIYYSQIVNDFQKGDIAEGYSVSREKKESFPLTVTSAQKNPTAFYLCASSIPTALGETQYFGPGTRLLVL.